This paragraph covers one T cell receptor beta chain sequence. The antigen this receptor binds is unknown. No base quality values were provided; no much bigger clone lies one nucleotide off. This record belongs to a study of shared clonotypes between healthy human individuals (dated by TCRdb to about 2020). Background on the whole study: Two women and a few men aged 18 to 49 years were included in the cohort. For each donor, CD4 naive and CD4 memory were each run on three plates, CD8 naive on two plates, and CD8 memory on one plate. Blood TCR repertoires of roughly five healthy adults were deeply sequenced to estimate repertoire size and the extent of clonotype sharing between individuals. Different laboratories and diverse techniques were used to prepare libraries and sequence TCR repertoires, to increase sequencing depth and limit assay-specific biases. Leukapheresis yielded between about 0.94 and 9 billion PBMCs per donor.

The paper as a whole reports these results and caveats: Even with the large sequencing depth, rarefaction of the sorted-subset datasets indicated that sequencing was incomplete. Sampling was limited to blood, and TCR repertoires in tissue likely differ from TCR repertoires in blood. Compared with non-shared clonotypes, clonotypes shared by all four sorted-subset donors had higher generation probabilities. Larger estimated clonotype richness was generally found for naive subsets than for memory subsets. Across four donors, roughly 5.1% of naive CD4, roughly 3.5% of naive CD8, about 2.3% of memory CD4, and roughly 0.41% of memory CD8 clonotypes were shared. The genetic and exposure-history diversity represented was limited by the small number of donors. Pairwise subsampling indicated that sequencing depth was expected to affect the degree of clonotype sharing among donors.

CD8 naive samples consisted of CD45RO-negative cells that were positively selected for CCR7, yielding a CD45RA+CCR7+ population without TemRA cells. The donors were healthy, HIV-negative adults who had no recently reported acute infections or vaccinations. All donors were Caucasian adults living in Nashville, Tennessee, USA. Blood was collected by leukapheresis, and PBMCs were isolated by Ficoll-Histopaque density gradient centrifugation and then cryopreserved in liquid nitrogen vapor phase. Purity and quantity of every magnetically sorted T cell population were checked by analytical flow cytometry. Genomic DNA was isolated from every sorted fraction and measured by UV absorbance on a Nanodrop 2000c. TCR CDR3 regions were amplified from genomic DNA by multiplex PCR using the deep immunoSEQ assay. For each cell subset, the extracted genomic DNA was distributed evenly across all wells of several immunoSEQ 96-well plates, and each plate served as one replicate. For sorted subsets, approximately 200 ng of genomic DNA, equivalent to around 29,000 T cell genomes, went into each replicate PCR. The purified libraries were quantified using a Qubit 3.0 fluorometer, sized with a Bioanalyzer 2100, and then quantified again using the KAPA Library Quantification kit. A separate single-read 150-cycle Illumina NextSeq 550 flow cell was used to sequence each immunoSEQ 96-well plate. In the original analysis: Because the immunoSEQ output held only junctional sequences and lacked quality scores, the filtering could not match the filtering applied to full-length reads. To assign V/J genes and CDR3, sequences were annotated against IMGT germline references using PyIR, a Python wrapper for IgBLAST v1.9. Reads were filtered out if the reads had weak V/J assignments (E-value above 1e-6), no CDR3, stop codons, out-of-frame junctions, or ambiguous translated residues. V3J clonotypes were defined by identical inferred V gene, J gene, and CDR3 amino acid sequence. The percentage overlap between two repertoires was calculated by dividing the number of shared unique clonotypes by the size of the smaller repertoire. RTK rarefaction, the Chao1 estimator, and Recon v2.1 estimates of unobserved clonotypes were used to assess repertoire richness. Generation probabilities for all TCRbeta clonotypes obtained by the gDNA method from a handful of donors were computed using OLGA. What TCRdb holds here is the immuneACCESS table cut down to in-frame rearrangements. Part of the clones is not present; checked against another copy, under half of the missing clones reflect an unresolved V gene, and the others are unexplained. Clonal size and the V and J genes are those of that table, whereas D and trimming came from the DNA. The sample includes about 2 million clones, with about 95% observed a single time. The biggest ten clones account for 1.2% of the sample.

The cysteine opens and the phenylalanine closes a CDR3 of 15 amino acids. Only CDR3 DNA is held: 45 bases, read in frame from base 1. V is cut by 6 bases and J by 3 bases, and the space between the germline ends is 18 bases. CDR1 MNHEY and CDR2 SMNVEV are derived from the germline V gene (reference sequence). Sequencing was carried out using naive CD8+ T cells sorted from blood. The sample's cell subset or site label, decoded: CD45RA+CCR7+. The rearrangement joined TRBV27 to TRBJ2-7; a tentative D call is TRBD2 (6 bases match). The clonotype originates from a man between 18 and 29 years old in good health. The nucleotides are TGTGCCAGCAGCGTAGCGGCGGGGTCATACTACGAGCAGTACTTC. Protein translation: CASSVAAGSYYEQYF.